The next 31 T cell receptor beta chains were all read from a single sample in a study of T cell repertoires in aging, cancer and after chemotherapy. Rearranged V-D-J TRB sequences were amplified with a mixed TRB-A/B primer pool. MiXCR, applied by TCRdb to the multiplex PCR reads, yields one record per CDR3 protein. The data contain 9,900 or so distinct CDR3 sequences, less than 35% of them singletons. The template was genomic DNA from peripheral blood, not RNA. Sequencing input: blood. These receptors were taken from a human donor in good health. The donor label of this sample is uncertain.

Concerning this clonotype: One end of the junction fails to match germline, which may point to a read error. The genes are TRBV6-5 and TRBJ1-6, with no clear D. CDR3 length: 13 residues. Looked up from germline, CDR1 is MNHEY and CDR2 is SVGAGI. This CDR3 reads CVSSEEWKSPLHF. In nucleotides, the CDR3 is TGTGTCAGCAGTGAGGAATGGAAATCACCCCTCCACTTT.

This clonotype counts as medium-sized (0.01 to 0.1%). The chain carries TRBV6-6 and TRBJ1-5, with a weak D call TRBD1 (5 bases). The germline V and J ends were trimmed by 6 bases and 6 bases, with 18 bases remaining between them. The CDR3 covers 15 residues. The germline V gene has CDR1 MNHNY and CDR2 SVGAGI (reference sequence). The CDR3 protein is CASREFTGATQPQHF. CDR3 DNA sequence: TGTGCCAGCAGGGAATTTACAGGCGCCACTCAGCCCCAGCATTTT.

The rearrangement links TRBV20-1 to TRBJ1-1; D may be TRBD1 (5 bases). This CDR3 spans 15 amino acids. Germline loops: CDR1 DFQATT, CDR2 SNEGSKA (reference sequence). With 1 base removed from V and 3 bases from J, the gap between germline ends came to 15 bases. As DNA, the CDR3 is TGCAGTGCTAGAGGGGTAGGGGCGTCGGACACTGAAGCTTTCTTT. Translation: CSARGVGASDTEAFF.

This chain joins TRBV20-1 and TRBJ2-2; D could derive from TRBD1 or TRBD2 (5 bases each). CDR3 length: 14 residues. The V gene lost 4 bases and the J gene lost 7 bases, with 16 bases spanning the gap. Germline V CDR1 and CDR2: DFQATT, SNEGSKA (reference sequence). CDR3 sequence reads: CSAKAKGSGGELFF. DNA of the CDR3: TGCAGTGCTAAGGCTAAGGGGAGTGGCGGGGAGCTGTTTTTT.

By share, this clonotype counts as medium-sized. The V gene is TRBV12-3 or TRBV12-4, the J gene TRBJ1-5, with 7 bases lining up with TRBD1. V gave up 3 bases and J gave up 6 bases; unmatched junction bases: 2. This CDR3 comprises 13 residues. CDR3 DNA: TGTGCCAGCAGTTTGGCAGGGGGTCAGCCCCAGCATTTT. It is translated as CASSLAGGQPQHF.

The rearrangement links TRBV6-1 to TRBJ1-2; possible D gene TRBD1, 6 bases. The CDR3 runs 16 residues. V was pared by 3 bases and J by 1 base, with 15 bases between. Germline CDR1 reads MNHNS; CDR2 reads SASEGT. In DNA form, the CDR3 reads TGTGCCAGCAGTGACCTTGGACAGTGGTTTAACTATGGCTACACCTTC. Its translation is CASSDLGQWFNYGYTF.

By proportion, this clonotype is medium-sized (0.01 to 0.1%). The chain couples TRBV15 to TRBJ2-2; D is uncertain. Trimming stripped 0 bases from V and 4 bases from J, with 6 bases between. This CDR3 has 14 residues. CDR1 LNHNV and CDR2 YYDKDF come from the germline V gene (reference sequence). Here the CDR3 reads CATSRDLGTGELFF. CDR3 bases: TGTGCCACCAGCAGAGATCTTGGCACCGGGGAGCTGTTTTTT.

In its sample, this clonotype was seen a few times. The chain has TRBV6-5 and TRBJ2-7; no clear D. Germline values: CDR1 MNHEY, CDR2 SVGAGI. The V and J ends lost 8 bases and 6 bases respectively, with 17 bases between them. This CDR3 comprises 13 residues. The CDR3: CASGWVGSGEQYF. The DNA for the CDR3 is TGTGCCAGCGGTTGGGTGGGGTCGGGCGAGCAGTACTTC.

The rearrangement uses TRBV7-2 and TRBJ1-5; D not certain. Trimming removed 3 bases at V and 10 bases at J, with 13 bases between. The CDR3 length is 13 residues. The germline V gene encodes CDR1 SGHTA and CDR2 FQGNSA. The CDR3 region is CASSFAPRQPQHF. The CDR3 DNA reads TGTGCCAGCAGCTTTGCCCCCCGGCAACCCCAGCATTTT.

This clonotype was found a few times. The chain employs TRBV19 and TRBJ1-5; D gene ambiguous. There are 15 residues in the CDR3. Trimming removed 5 bases at V and 7 bases at J, with 18 bases between. Per the germline V gene, CDR1 is LNHDA and CDR2 is SQIVND (reference sequence). DNA of the CDR3: TGTGCCAGTAGTGATACCCTGGGGTCCCGGCAGCCCCAGCATTTT. It codes for CASSDTLGSRQPQHF.

As regards this clonotype: This may be a read error: a much more frequent sequence differs by one nucleotide. The gene calls are TRBV29-1 and TRBJ2-5; the match to TRBD2 covers 8 bases. CDR3 length equals 15 residues. The trim removed 4 bases at V and 0 bases at J, leaving 7 bases unmatched. CDR1 is SQVTM, CDR2 ANQGSEA, per germline. The CDR3 sequence: CSVGLRGEYQETQYF. CDR3 sequence (DNA): TGCAGCGTTGGGTTGCGGGGGGAATACCAAGAGACCCAGTACTTC.

This clonotype was detected only a few times. The genes are TRBV27 and TRBJ2-1; 7 bases align to TRBD2. This CDR3 has 15 residues. V shed 0 bases, J shed 6 bases, and the junction held 5 bases outside the gene matches. The germline CDR1 and CDR2 sequences are MNHEY and SMNVEV (reference sequence). The CDR3 bases are TGTGCCAGCAGTTTATCGAGCGGGGTTATCAATGAGCAGTTCTTC. Residues: CASSLSSGVINEQFF.

This clonotype is medium-sized in the sample. J is TRBJ2-2 and V is TRBV12-3 or TRBV12-4; D uncertain. This CDR3 comprises 15 residues. The ends were cut back, 3 bases at V and 1 base at J, with 9 bases in the middle. The CDR3 region is CASSFSSQNTGELFF. As DNA, the CDR3 is TGTGCCAGCAGTTTTAGCAGTCAGAACACCGGGGAGCTGTTTTTT.

Worth noting for this clonotype: A much larger clone differs by one base, so this may be a read error. J is TRBJ1-6 and V is TRBV27, with 7 positions matching TRBD1. From germline, CDR1 is MNHEY and CDR2 SMNVEV (reference sequence). The CDR3 runs to 15 residues. CDR3 DNA sequence: TGTGCCAGCAGTTTCAAGGGGGCCAGTAATTTACCCCTCCACTTT. This translates into CASSFKGASNLPLHF.

This clonotype has just a few counts. The chain couples TRBV19 to TRBJ2-5, with D tentatively TRBD2 (6 bases). Per the germline V gene, CDR1 is LNHDA and CDR2 is SQIVND (reference sequence). Between the trimmed V and J ends, which lost 3 bases and 5 bases, there was a span of 16 bases. CDR3 length equals 15 residues. CDR3 nucleotides: TGTGCCAGTAGTATGTACGGGAGAATTCAGGAGACCCAGTACTTC. Protein: CASSMYGRIQETQYF. The full variable domain, with the rest looked up from reference TRBV19 and TRBJ2-5, is DGGITQSPKYLFRKEGQNVTLSCEQNLNHDAMYWYRQDPGQGLRLIYYSQIVNDFQKGDIAEGYSVSREKKESFPLTVTSAQKNPTAFYLCASSMYGRIQETQYFGPGTRLLVL.

This clonotype is labeled medium-sized. The chain has TRBV30 and TRBJ1-4; unclear D gene. V lost 2 bases and J lost 5, with 3 bases in between. The CDR3 contains 11 residues. Germline V gene lookup returns CDR1 GTSNPN and CDR2 SVGIG (reference sequence). CDR3 bases: TGTGCCTGGAGTAGAAATGAAAAACTGTTTTTT. This translates into CAWSRNEKLFF.

The chain employs TRBV27 and TRBJ1-5; D is perhaps TRBD1 (6 bases). Trimming removed 6 bases at V and 4 bases at J, with 13 bases between. The CDR3 spans 14 residues. CDR1 and CDR2 (germline): MNHEY, SMNVEV (reference sequence). CDR3 sequence (DNA): TGTGCCAGCAGCCTCCGGGACAATAATCAGCCCCAGCATTTT. The encoded protein is CASSLRDNNQPQHF.

This clonotype turned up a few times. CDR3 sequence reads: CSAAAYNEQFF. As DNA, the CDR3 is TGCAGCGCGGCGGCCTACAATGAGCAGTTCTTC. This chain uses TRBV20-1 with TRBJ2-1; D uncertain. Germline CDR1 and CDR2: DFQATT and SNEGSKA (reference sequence). The CDR3 has 11 amino acids.

Only a few counts were recorded for this clonotype. This chain links TRBV18 with TRBJ1-5; no clear D gene. Deletions cut 2 bases from V and 4 bases from J, with 9 bases between. The CDR3 contains 14 residues. From germline, CDR1 is KGHSH and CDR2 LQKENI. The CDR3 here is CASSPGIGNQPQHF. The CDR3 DNA sequence: TGTGCCAGCTCACCAGGGATCGGAAATCAGCCCCAGCATTTT. Based on the CDR3 plus reference TRBV18 and TRBJ1-5, the full variable domain is NAGVMQNPRHLVRRRGQEARLRCSPMKGHSHVYWYRQLPEEGLKFMVYLQKENIIDESGMPKERFSAEFPKEGPSILRIQQVVRGDSAAYFCASSPGIGNQPQHFGDGTRLSIL.

This clonotype was observed a few times. The genes are TRBV19 and TRBJ1-1; weak D call: TRBD1 (5 bases). CDR1 and CDR2 (germline): LNHDA, SQIVND (reference sequence). The germline V and J ends were trimmed by 3 bases and 1 base, with 15 bases remaining between them. The length of the CDR3 is 16 residues. The DNA for the CDR3 is TGTGCCAGTAGTATCCCAGGGTCCCCGGGGAACACTGAAGCTTTCTTT. Protein sequence: CASSIPGSPGNTEAFF. Together with reference TRBV19 and TRBJ1-1, the CDR3 gives the full variable domain: DGGITQSPKYLFRKEGQNVTLSCEQNLNHDAMYWYRQDPGQGLRLIYYSQIVNDFQKGDIAEGYSVSREKKESFPLTVTSAQKNPTAFYLCASSIPGSPGNTEAFFGQGTRLTVV.

Points on this clonotype: A junction end diverges from the germline sequence, so it may reflect a read error. This chain connects TRBV5-6 to TRBJ1-2, with D uncertain. The CDR3 contains 14 residues. From germline, CDR1 is SGHDT and CDR2 YYEEEE. CDR3 bases: TGCGCCAGCAGCTTGGGCGCGGGATCCTATGGCTACACCTTC. Its translation is CASSLGAGSYGYTF.

The gene calls are TRBV7-9 and TRBJ2-7; TRBD1 matches at 9 bases. V lost 5 bases, J lost 5 bases, and 7 bases stayed unmatched. The CDR3 is made up of 14 amino acids. The germline gives CDR1 SEHNR, CDR2 FQNEAQ (reference sequence). CDR3 region: CASSSPGQGDEQYF. CDR3 bases: TGTGCCAGCAGCAGCCCGGGACAGGGAGACGAGCAGTACTTC.

This clonotype rates as medium-sized. This chain uses TRBV6-5 with TRBJ2-5; no clear D. The CDR3 contains 14 residues. Germline V gene data show CDR1 as MNHEY and CDR2 as SVGAGI. Trimming took off 2 bases at V and 0 bases at J, with 7 bases between the two ends. The CDR3 is CASSYLSYQETQYF. The CDR3 DNA reads as TGTGCCAGCAGTTACCTGTCGTACCAAGAGACCCAGTACTTC.

This clonotype has just a few counts. CDR3 residues: CASSPPRHTMNTEAFF. CDR3 bases: TGTGCCAGCTCACCACCGAGGCACACCATGAACACTGAAGCTTTCTTT. This sequence joins TRBV18 and TRBJ1-1; D unresolved. CDR1 KGHSH and CDR2 LQKENI come from the germline V gene. V was pared by 0 bases and J by 0 bases, with 11 bases between. This CDR3 has 16 amino acids.

In this sample, this clonotype turned up a few times. The gene calls are TRBV29-1 and TRBJ2-2, with 7 bases lining up with TRBD1. V was clipped by 0 bases and J by 3 bases; unmatched bases: 4. The CDR3 spans 15 residues. Germline loops: CDR1 SQVTM, CDR2 ANQGSEA. The DNA for the CDR3 is TGCAGCGTTGAAGATGGGCAGGGGGACACCGGGGAGCTGTTTTTT. Translated, it gives CSVEDGQGDTGELFF.

The chain has TRBV5-3 and TRBJ2-1, with 15 bases that match TRBD2. TRBV5-3 is an open reading frame whose function is uncertain. Losses at the gene ends were 0 bases for V and 7 bases for J; bases not matched to a gene: 5. CDR3 length equals 17 residues. The CDR3: CARSLAGTSGGWNEQFF. The DNA for the CDR3 is TGTGCCAGAAGCTTGGCCGGGACTAGCGGGGGGTGGAATGAGCAGTTCTTC.

The chain combines TRBV12-3 or TRBV12-4 with TRBJ2-3, with 7 bases fitting TRBD2. The trim removed 3 bases at V and 6 bases at J, leaving 6 bases unmatched. CDR3 length: 14 amino acids. The CDR3 DNA follows: TGTGCCAGCAGTTTGCGCGGGGGAGGGGATACGCAGTATTTT. Translating gives CASSLRGGGDTQYF.

This chain joins TRBV20-1 and TRBJ2-1, with D tentatively TRBD1 or TRBD2 (5 bases each). V gave up 3 bases and J gave up 6 bases, with 12 bases separating them. Germline-derived CDR1 and CDR2 are DFQATT and SNEGSKA (reference sequence). The CDR3 consists of 13 residues. The CDR3 DNA reads as TGCAGTGCTAGGTGGGGACGGGTCAATGAGCAGTTCTTC. Translation: CSARWGRVNEQFF.

The CDR3 DNA is TGCGCCAGCAGCCGGGGGGGCCGGGTAATAAGGGCCAAAAACATTCAGTACTTC. Protein sequence: CASSRGGRVIRAKNIQYF. The genes are TRBV5-1 and TRBJ2-4; 8 bases are shared with TRBD2. The trim removed 4 bases at V and 1 base at J, leaving 13 bases unmatched. This CDR3 has 18 amino acids. CDR1 is SGHRS, CDR2 YFSETQ, per germline.

By share, this clonotype ranks as medium-sized. The chain links TRBV29-1 to TRBJ1-2; D is uncertain. This CDR3 contains 12 residues. In germline, CDR1 is SQVTM, CDR2 ANQGSEA. V lost 3 bases, J lost 3 bases, and 8 bases lay in between. The CDR3 here is CSVEGADYGYTF. The CDR3 DNA follows: TGCAGCGTTGAGGGAGCTGACTATGGCTACACCTTC. The variable domain in full, completed from reference TRBV29-1 and TRBJ1-2, reads SAVISQKPSRDICQRGTSLTIQCQVDSQVTMMFWYRQQPGQSLTLIATANQGSEATYESGFVIDKFPISRPNLTFSTLTVSNMSPEDSSIYLCSVEGADYGYTFGSGTRLTVV.

By sample share, this clonotype is medium-sized. The chain uses TRBV6-5 and TRBJ2-1; 14 bases map to TRBD2. Germline V lookup: CDR1 MNHEY, CDR2 SVGAGI. Germline trimming cut 10 bases from V and 7 bases from J; bases unmatched to any gene: 6. This CDR3 is 14 amino acids long. The CDR3 reads CATGLAGEVNEQFF. CDR3 nucleotide sequence: TGTGCCACGGGACTAGCGGGGGAAGTAAATGAGCAGTTCTTC.